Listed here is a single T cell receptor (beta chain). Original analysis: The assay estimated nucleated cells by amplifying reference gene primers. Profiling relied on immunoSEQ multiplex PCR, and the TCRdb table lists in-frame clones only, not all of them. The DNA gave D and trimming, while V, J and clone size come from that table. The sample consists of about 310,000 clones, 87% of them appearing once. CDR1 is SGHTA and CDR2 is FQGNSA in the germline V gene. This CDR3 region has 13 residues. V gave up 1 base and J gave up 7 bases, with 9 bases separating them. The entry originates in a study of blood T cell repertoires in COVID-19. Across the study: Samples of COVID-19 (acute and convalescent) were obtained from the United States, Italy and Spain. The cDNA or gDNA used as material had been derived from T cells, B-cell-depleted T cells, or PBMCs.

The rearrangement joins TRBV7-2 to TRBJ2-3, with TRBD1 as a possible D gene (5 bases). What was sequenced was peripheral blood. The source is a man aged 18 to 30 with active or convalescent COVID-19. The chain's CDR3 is CASSLGWTNTQYF. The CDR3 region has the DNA TGTGCCAGCAGCTTAGGGTGGACAAATACGCAGTATTTT.